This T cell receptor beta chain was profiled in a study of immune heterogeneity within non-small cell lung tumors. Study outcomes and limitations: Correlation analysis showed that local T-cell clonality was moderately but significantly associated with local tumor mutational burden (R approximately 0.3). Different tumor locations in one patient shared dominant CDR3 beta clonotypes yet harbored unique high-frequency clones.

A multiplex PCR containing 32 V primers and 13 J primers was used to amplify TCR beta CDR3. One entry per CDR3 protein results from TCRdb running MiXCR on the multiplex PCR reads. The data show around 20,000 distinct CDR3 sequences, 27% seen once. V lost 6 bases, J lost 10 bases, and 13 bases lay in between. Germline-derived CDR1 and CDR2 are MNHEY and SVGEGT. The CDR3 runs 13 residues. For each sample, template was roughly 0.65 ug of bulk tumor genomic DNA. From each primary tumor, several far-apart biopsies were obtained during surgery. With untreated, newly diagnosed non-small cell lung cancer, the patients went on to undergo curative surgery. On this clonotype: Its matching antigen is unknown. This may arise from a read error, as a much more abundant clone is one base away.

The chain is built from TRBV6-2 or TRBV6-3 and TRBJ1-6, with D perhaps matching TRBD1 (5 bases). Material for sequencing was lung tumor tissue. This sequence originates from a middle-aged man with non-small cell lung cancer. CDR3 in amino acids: CASRLDGGSPLHF. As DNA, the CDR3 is TGTGCCAGCAGGCTAGATGGGGGATCACCCCTCCACTTT.